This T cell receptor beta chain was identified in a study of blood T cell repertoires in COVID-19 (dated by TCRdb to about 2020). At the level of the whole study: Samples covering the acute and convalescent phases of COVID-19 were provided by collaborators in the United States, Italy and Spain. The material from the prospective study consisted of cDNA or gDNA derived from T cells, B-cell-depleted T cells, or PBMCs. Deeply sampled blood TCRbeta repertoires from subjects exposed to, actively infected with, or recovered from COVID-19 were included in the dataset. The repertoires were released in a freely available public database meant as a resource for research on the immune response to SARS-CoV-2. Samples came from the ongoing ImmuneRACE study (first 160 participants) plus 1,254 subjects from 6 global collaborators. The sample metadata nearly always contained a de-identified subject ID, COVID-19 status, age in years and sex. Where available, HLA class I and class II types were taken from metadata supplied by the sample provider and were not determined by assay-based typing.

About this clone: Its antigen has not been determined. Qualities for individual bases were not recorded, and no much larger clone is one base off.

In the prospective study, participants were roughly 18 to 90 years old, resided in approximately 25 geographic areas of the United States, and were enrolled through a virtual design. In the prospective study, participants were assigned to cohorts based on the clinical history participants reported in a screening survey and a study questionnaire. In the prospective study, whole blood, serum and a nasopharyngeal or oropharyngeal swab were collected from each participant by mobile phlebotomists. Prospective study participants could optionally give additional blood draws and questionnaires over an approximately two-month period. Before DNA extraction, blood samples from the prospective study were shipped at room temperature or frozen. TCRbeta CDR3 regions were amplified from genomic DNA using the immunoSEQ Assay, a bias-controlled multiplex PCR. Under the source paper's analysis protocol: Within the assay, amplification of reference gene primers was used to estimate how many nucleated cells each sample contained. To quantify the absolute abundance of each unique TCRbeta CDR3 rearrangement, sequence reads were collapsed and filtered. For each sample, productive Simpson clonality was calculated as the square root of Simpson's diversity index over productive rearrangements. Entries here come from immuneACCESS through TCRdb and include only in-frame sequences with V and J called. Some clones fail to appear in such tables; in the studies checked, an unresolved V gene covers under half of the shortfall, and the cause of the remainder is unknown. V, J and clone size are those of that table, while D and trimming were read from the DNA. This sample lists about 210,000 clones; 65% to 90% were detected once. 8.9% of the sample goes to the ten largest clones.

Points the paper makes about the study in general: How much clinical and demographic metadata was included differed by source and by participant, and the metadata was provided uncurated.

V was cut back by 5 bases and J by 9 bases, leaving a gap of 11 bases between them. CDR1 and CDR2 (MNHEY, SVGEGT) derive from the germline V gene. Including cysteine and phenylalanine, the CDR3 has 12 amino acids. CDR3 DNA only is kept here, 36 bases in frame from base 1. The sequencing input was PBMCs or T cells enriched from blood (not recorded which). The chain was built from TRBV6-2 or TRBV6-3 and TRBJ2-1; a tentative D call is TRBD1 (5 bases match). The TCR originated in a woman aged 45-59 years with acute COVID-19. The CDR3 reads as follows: CASSLGASEQFF. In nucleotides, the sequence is TGTGCCAGCAGTCTAGGGGCGTCTGAGCAGTTCTTC.